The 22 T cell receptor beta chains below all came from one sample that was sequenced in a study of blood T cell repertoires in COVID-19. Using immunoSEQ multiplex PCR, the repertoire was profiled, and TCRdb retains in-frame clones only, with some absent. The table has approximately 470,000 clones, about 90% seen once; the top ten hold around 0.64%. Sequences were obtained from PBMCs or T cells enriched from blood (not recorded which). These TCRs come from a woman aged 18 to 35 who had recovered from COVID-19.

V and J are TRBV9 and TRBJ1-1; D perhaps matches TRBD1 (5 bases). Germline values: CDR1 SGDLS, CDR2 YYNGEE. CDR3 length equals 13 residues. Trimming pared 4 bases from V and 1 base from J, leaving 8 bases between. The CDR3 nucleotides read TGTGCCAGCAGCTCCGGACAGAACACTGAAGCTTTCTTT. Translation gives CASSSGQNTEAFF.

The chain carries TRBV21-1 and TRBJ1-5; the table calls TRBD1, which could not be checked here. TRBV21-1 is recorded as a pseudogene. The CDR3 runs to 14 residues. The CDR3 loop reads CASMSDSRNQPQHF. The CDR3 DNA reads TGTGCCAGCATGTCGGACAGTCGAAATCAGCCCCAGCATTTT.

DNA for the CDR3: TGTGCCAGCAGCCCTCGCGGGGTTGGAAACACCATATATTTT. Its protein is CASSPRGVGNTIYF. This chain connects TRBV3-1 (or the pseudogene TRBV3-2) to TRBJ1-3; D not resolved. The CDR3 totals 14 residues. With 4 bases removed from V and 3 bases from J, the gap between germline ends came to 10 bases. Germline CDR1 reads LGHDT; CDR2 reads YNNKEL (reference sequence).

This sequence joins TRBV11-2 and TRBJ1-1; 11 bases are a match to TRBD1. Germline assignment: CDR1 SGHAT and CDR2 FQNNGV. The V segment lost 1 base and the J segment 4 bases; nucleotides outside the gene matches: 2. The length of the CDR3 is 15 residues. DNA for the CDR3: TGTGCCAGCAGCTTAGGGGGGACAGGGGGCACTGAAGCTTTCTTT. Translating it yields CASSLGGTGGTEAFF.

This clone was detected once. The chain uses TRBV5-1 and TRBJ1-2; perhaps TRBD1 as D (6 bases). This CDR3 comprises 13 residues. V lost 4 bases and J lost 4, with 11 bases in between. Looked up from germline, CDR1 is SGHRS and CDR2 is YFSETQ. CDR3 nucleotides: TGCGCCAGCAGCGATGGACAGCTCTATGGCTACACCTTC. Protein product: CASSDGQLYGYTF. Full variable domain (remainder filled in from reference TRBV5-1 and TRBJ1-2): KAGVTQTPRYLIKTRGQQVTLSCSPISGHRSVSWYQQTPGQGLQFLFEYFSETQRNKGNFPGRFSGRQFSNSRSEMNVSTLELGDSALYLCASSDGQLYGYTFGSGTRLTVV.

The CDR3 sequence: CASSIGEETEAFF. The CDR3, as DNA: TGTGCCAGTAGTATAGGGGAGGAAACTGAAGCTTTCTTT. This chain connects TRBV19 to TRBJ1-1, with no clear D. Trimming cost V 1 base and J 5 bases, with 8 bases left between them. This CDR3 has 13 residues. Germline assignment: CDR1 LNHDA and CDR2 SQIVND (reference sequence).

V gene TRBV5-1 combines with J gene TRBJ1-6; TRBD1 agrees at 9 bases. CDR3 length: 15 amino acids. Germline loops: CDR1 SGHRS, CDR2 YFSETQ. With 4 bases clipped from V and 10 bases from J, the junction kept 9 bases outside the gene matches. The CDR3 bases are TGCGCCAGCAGCCCGGGACAGGGAGGACAATCACCCCTCCACTTT. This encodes CASSPGQGGQSPLHF. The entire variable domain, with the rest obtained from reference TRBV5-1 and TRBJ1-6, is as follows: KAGVTQTPRYLIKTRGQQVTLSCSPISGHRSVSWYQQTPGQGLQFLFEYFSETQRNKGNFPGRFSGRQFSNSRSEMNVSTLELGDSALYLCASSPGQGGQSPLHFGNGTRLTVT.

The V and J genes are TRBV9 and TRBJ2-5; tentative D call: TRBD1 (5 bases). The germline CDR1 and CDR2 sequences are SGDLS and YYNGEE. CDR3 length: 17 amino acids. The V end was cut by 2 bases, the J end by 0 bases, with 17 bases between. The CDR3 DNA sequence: TGTGCCAGCAGCGTCTCAGGGCAAGGGAACTACCAAGAGACCCAGTACTTC. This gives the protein CASSVSGQGNYQETQYF.

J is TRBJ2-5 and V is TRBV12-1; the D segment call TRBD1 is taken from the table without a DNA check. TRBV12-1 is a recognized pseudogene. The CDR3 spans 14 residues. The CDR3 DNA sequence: TGTGCCAGCAGCTTTGGGACACTCCAAGAGACCCAGTACTTC. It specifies CASSFGTLQETQYF.

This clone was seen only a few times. CDR3 sequence reads: CASSPYLTGNSYEQYF. The CDR3, as DNA: TGCGCCAGCAGCCCTTACCTGACAGGGAACTCCTACGAGCAGTACTTC. V usage is TRBV5-1 and J usage is TRBJ2-7, with 7 bases lining up with TRBD1. The CDR3 sequence is 16 residues long. In germline, CDR1 is SGHRS, CDR2 YFSETQ. V shed 4 bases and J 0 bases; nucleotides not matched to a gene: 10.

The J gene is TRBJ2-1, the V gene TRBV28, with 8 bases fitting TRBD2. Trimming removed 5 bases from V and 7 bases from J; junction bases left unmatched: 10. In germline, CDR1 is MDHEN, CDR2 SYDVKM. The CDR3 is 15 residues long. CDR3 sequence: CASSLEAGGRNEQFF. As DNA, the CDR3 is TGTGCCAGCAGTCTCGAGGCGGGGGGCCGGAATGAGCAGTTCTTC.

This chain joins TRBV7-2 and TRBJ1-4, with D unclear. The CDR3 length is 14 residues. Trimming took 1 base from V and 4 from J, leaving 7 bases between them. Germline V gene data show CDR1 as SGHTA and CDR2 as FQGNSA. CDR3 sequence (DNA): TGTGCCAGCAGCTTAGGGCGGAATAATGAAAAACTGTTTTTT. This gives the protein CASSLGRNNEKLFF.

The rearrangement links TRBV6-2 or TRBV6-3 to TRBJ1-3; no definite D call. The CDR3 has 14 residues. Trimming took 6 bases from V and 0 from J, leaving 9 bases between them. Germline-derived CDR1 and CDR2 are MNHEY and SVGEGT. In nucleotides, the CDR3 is TGTGCCAGCAGCCCCCCAGTCTCTGGAAACACCATATATTTT. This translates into CASSPPVSGNTIYF.

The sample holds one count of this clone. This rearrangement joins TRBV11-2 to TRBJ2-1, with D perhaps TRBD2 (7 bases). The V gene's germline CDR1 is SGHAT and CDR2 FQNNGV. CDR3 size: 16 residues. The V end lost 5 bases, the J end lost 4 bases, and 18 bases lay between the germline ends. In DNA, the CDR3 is TGTGCCAGCAGCGGCTACGGGGGGCAGGAGTACAATGAGCAGTTCTTC. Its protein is CASSGYGGQEYNEQFF.

The CDR3 spells CASSSGLASYEQYF. In DNA, the CDR3 is TGTGCCAGCAGCTCGGGACTAGCGAGCTACGAGCAGTACTTC. The rearrangement links TRBV5-6 to TRBJ2-7; 10 bases match TRBD2. Germline V gene sequence: CDR1 SGHDT, CDR2 YYEEEE. After removal of 3 bases from V and 3 bases from J, the junction contained 3 bases not matched to a gene. CDR3 length: 14 residues.

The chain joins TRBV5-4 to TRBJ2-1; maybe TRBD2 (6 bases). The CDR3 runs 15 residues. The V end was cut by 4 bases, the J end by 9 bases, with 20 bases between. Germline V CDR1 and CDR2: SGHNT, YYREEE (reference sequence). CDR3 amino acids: CASSPGDFGIGEQFF. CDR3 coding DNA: TGTGCCAGCAGCCCTGGGGACTTCGGAATTGGTGAGCAGTTCTTC.

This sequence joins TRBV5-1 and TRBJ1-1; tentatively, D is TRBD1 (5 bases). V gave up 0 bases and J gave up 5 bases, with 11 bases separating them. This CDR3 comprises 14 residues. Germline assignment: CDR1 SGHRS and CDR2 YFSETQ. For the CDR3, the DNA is TGCGCCAGCAGCTTGGTAGGGGTAGGAACTGAAGCTTTCTTT. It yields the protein CASSLVGVGTEAFF.

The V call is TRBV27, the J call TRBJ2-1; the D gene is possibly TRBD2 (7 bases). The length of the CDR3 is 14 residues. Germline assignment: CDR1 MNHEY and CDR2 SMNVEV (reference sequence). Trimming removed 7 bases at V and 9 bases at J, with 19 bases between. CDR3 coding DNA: TGTGCCAGCACAGGACCGGGGGGCAGAGGTGAGCAGTTCTTC. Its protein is CASTGPGGRGEQFF.

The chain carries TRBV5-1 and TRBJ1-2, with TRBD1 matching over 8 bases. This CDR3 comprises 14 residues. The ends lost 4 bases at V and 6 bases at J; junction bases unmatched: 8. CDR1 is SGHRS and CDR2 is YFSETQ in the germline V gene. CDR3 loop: CASSPQGARDGYTF. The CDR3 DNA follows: TGCGCCAGCAGCCCGCAGGGGGCCAGAGATGGCTACACCTTC.

CDR3 in DNA: TGCGCCAGCAGCCCCACAGGGTCCAGTAGCTATGGCTACACCTTC. Protein: CASSPTGSSSYGYTF. The gene calls are TRBV5-1 and TRBJ1-2, with D maybe TRBD1 (6 bases). The V and J ends lost 4 bases and 4 bases respectively, with 17 bases between them. The CDR3 contains 15 residues. From germline, CDR1 is SGHRS and CDR2 YFSETQ.

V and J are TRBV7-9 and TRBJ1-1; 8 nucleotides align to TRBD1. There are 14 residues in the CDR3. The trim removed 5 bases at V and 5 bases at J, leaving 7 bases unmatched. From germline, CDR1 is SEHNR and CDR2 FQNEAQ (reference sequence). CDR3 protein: CASSQSTGVTEAFF. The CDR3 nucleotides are TGTGCCAGCAGCCAGTCGACAGGGGTAACTGAAGCTTTCTTT.

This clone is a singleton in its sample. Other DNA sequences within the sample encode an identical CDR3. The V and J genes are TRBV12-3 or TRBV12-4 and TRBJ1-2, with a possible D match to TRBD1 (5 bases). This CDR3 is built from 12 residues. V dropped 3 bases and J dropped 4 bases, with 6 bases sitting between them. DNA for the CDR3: TGTGCCAGCAGTTTCGGGGGCTATGGCTACACCTTC. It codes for CASSFGGYGYTF.